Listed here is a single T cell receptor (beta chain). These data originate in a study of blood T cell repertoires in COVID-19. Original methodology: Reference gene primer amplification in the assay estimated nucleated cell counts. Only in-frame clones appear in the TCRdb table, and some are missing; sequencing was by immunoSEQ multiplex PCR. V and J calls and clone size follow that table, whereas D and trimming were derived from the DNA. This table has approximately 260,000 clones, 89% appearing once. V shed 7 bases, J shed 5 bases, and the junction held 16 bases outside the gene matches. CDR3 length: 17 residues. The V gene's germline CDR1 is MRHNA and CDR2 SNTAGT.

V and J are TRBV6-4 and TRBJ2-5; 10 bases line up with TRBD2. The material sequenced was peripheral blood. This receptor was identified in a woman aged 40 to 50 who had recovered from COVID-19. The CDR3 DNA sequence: TGTGCCAGCACCAAACTATCTAGCGGGAGCCATCGGGAGACCCAGTACTTC. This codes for CASTKLSSGSHRETQYF.